Shown below are 18 T cell receptor beta chains from a single sample sequenced in a study of CD8+ T cells in alopecia areata. Sequencing used cDNA as its template, made by extracting RNA and reverse transcribing it. Clones were read by immunoSEQ multiplex PCR, and TCRdb kept only the in-frame ones, dropping some. Seen here are some 150,000 clones, around half observed once, and the top ten hold roughly 21%. The input for sequencing was CD8+ T cells sorted from blood, taken at week 0. The receptor source for this set is a human donor with alopecia areata.

The chain is built from TRBV13 and TRBJ2-7, with D unresolved. CDR3 length: 12 residues. Looked up from germline, CDR1 is PRHDT and CDR2 is FYEKMQ (reference sequence). Trimming took off 3 bases at V and 6 bases at J, with 9 bases between the two ends. CDR3 nucleotide sequence: TGTGCCAGCAGCTTTCTAGAGCGCGAGCAGTACTTC. It encodes CASSFLEREQYF.

The chain carries TRBV15 and TRBJ1-2; D unresolved. This CDR3 has 13 amino acids. The V end was cut by 10 bases, the J end by 0 bases, with 12 bases between. CDR1 and CDR2 from the germline V gene are LNHNV and YYDKDF (reference sequence). The CDR3 DNA reads as TGTGCCATTCCAAACACCGCTAACTATGGCTACACCTTC. Translated, it gives CAIPNTANYGYTF.

J is TRBJ2-7 and V is TRBV6-5; 8 bases line up with TRBD1. Germline CDR1 reads MNHEY; CDR2 reads SVGAGI. Unmatched junction bases numbered 5, after V lost 4 bases and J lost 3 bases. The CDR3 extends over 14 amino acids. In DNA, the CDR3 is TGTGCCAGCAGTTCGGGGACAGGAGGCTACGAGCAGTACTTC. This sequence encodes CASSSGTGGYEQYF.

The rearrangement uses TRBV27 and TRBJ1-1; possibly TRBD1 for D (5 bases). From germline, CDR1 is MNHEY and CDR2 SMNVEV (reference sequence). V shed 2 bases and J shed 4 bases, with 14 bases lying between them. CDR3 length equals 15 residues. CDR3 bases: TGTGCCAGCAGTTTAATGCAGGGATCGGGCACTGAAGCTTTCTTT. Translation: CASSLMQGSGTEAFF.

The gene calls are TRBV7-9 and TRBJ1-1; D unclear. Trimming shortened V by 3 bases and J by 1 base, and 9 bases separated the two germline ends. Germline V gene lookup returns CDR1 SEHNR and CDR2 FQNEAQ (reference sequence). The CDR3 length is 14 residues. The CDR3 spells CASSLKITNTEAFF. CDR3 sequence (DNA): TGTGCCAGCAGCTTGAAGATAACGAACACTGAAGCTTTCTTT.

This clone came up a few times. This chain links TRBV29-1 with TRBJ2-7, with D uncertain. Germline V gives CDR1 SQVTM, CDR2 ANQGSEA. Trimming pared 0 bases from V and 6 bases from J, leaving 9 bases between. The CDR3 is 12 residues long. The CDR3 reads CSVEDMGVEQYF. The DNA of the CDR3 is TGCAGCGTTGAAGATATGGGTGTCGAGCAGTACTTC.

This clone has just a few counts. The gene calls are TRBV5-6 and TRBJ2-7, with 9 nucleotides matching TRBD1. CDR1 is SGHDT, CDR2 YYEEEE, per germline. V lost 4 bases and J lost 7; bases outside the gene matches: 6. The CDR3 extends over 13 amino acids. CDR3 protein: CASSPGTGREQYF. CDR3 sequence (DNA): TGTGCCAGCAGCCCTGGGACAGGGCGGGAGCAGTACTTC. The full variable domain, rest sourced from reference TRBV5-6 and TRBJ2-7, is DAGVTQSPTHLIKTRGQQVTLRCSPKSGHDTVSWYQQALGQGPQFIFQYYEEEERQRGNFPDRFSGHQFPNYSSELNVNALLLGDSALYLCASSPGTGREQYFGPGTRLTVT.

This clone was found once. The chain joins TRBV11-2 to TRBJ1-5; possibly TRBD1 for D (5 bases). The V gene's germline CDR1 is SGHAT and CDR2 FQNNGV. The CDR3 loop spans 13 amino acids. V lost 2 bases and J 5 bases, leaving 7 bases between the germline ends. CDR3 coding DNA: TGTGCCAGCAGCTTAAGGGACCATCAGCCCCAGCATTTT. Amino acid sequence: CASSLRDHQPQHF. Variable domain in full (rest from reference TRBV11-2 and TRBJ1-5): EAGVAQSPRYKIIEKRQSVAFWCNPISGHATLYWYQQILGQGPKLLIQFQNNGVVDDSQLPKDRFSAERLKGVDSTLKIQPAKLEDSAVYLCASSLRDHQPQHFGDGTRLSIL.

V and J are TRBV4-2 and TRBJ2-1; D possibly corresponds to TRBD1 (5 bases). The germline CDR1 and CDR2 sequences are LGHNA and YNFKEQ. Trimming removed 1 base from V and 16 bases from J, with 17 bases in between. CDR3 length: 13 amino acids. The CDR3 DNA is TGTGCCAGCAGCCAAGCAGTTCACAGGATGGCTTTCTTC. It yields the protein CASSQAVHRMAFF.

This clone has just a few counts. This chain connects TRBV5-1 to TRBJ2-3; D is uncertain. The germline V gene has CDR1 SGHRS and CDR2 YFSETQ. CDR3 size: 16 residues. The V gene lost 3 bases and the J gene lost 0 bases, with 14 bases spanning the gap. CDR3 residues: CASSSGAGPSTDTQYF. Here the CDR3 DNA reads TGCGCCAGCAGCTCCGGCGCAGGCCCTAGCACAGATACGCAGTATTTT.

V and J are TRBV4-3 and TRBJ1-2; 7 bases map to TRBD1. Germline V lookup: CDR1 LGHNA, CDR2 YSLEER. The CDR3 totals 15 residues. Trimming at V came to 2 bases and at J to 4 bases, leaving 7 bases not matched to a gene. The CDR3 nucleotides are TGCGCCAGCAGCCAATCTTCCCGGGACAGCTATGGCTACACCTTC. Its protein is CASSQSSRDSYGYTF.

On this clone: Other nucleotide sequences from this sample produce the same CDR3. This chain uses TRBV9 with TRBJ1-1, with 8 nucleotides matching TRBD1. Trimming took 2 bases from V and 1 from J; bases not matched to a gene: 4. CDR3 length: 15 residues. Per the germline V gene, CDR1 is SGDLS and CDR2 is YYNGEE. The CDR3: CASSVGTGPNTEAFF. Written as DNA, the CDR3 is TGTGCCAGCAGCGTGGGGACAGGACCGAACACTGAAGCTTTCTTT.

The chain couples TRBV2 to TRBJ2-7; 12 nucleotides agree with TRBD2. The CDR3 length is 15 residues. V trimming: 1 base; J trimming: 6 bases; junction bases outside the gene matches: 4. The germline V gene has CDR1 SNHLY and CDR2 FYNNEI. CDR3 region: CASSEDTSGGSEQYF. The CDR3 DNA reads as TGTGCCAGCAGTGAAGACACTAGCGGGGGGTCCGAGCAGTACTTC.

This sequence joins TRBV10-2 and TRBJ1-2; D is possibly TRBD1 (5 bases). Germline CDR1 is WSHSY and CDR2 is SAAADI. The length of the CDR3 is 17 residues. Trimming shortened V by 5 bases and J by 3 bases, and 22 bases separated the two germline ends. The CDR3: CASSPTDRRAGDYGYTF. The CDR3 coding sequence is TGCGCCAGCAGTCCAACGGACCGCAGGGCCGGGGACTATGGCTACACCTTC.

The CDR3 DNA sequence: TGCGCCAGCAGCTTGTCCGCAGGGGGCTACACCTTC. As protein: CASSLSAGGYTF. This chain uses TRBV5-1 with TRBJ1-2, with D possibly matching TRBD1 (5 bases). Germline V gives CDR1 SGHRS, CDR2 YFSETQ. V lost 1 base, J lost 8 bases, and 9 bases lay in between. This CDR3 is 12 amino acids long.

This clone was seen a few times. The CDR3 region has the DNA TGCAGCGTCCAGCCACCGGCTGACACTGAAGCTTTCTTT. Amino acid sequence: CSVQPPADTEAFF. The chain is built from TRBV29-1 and TRBJ1-1; the D is unclear. CDR3 length: 13 amino acids. Looked up from germline, CDR1 is SQVTM and CDR2 is ANQGSEA. The V and J ends lost 6 bases and 3 bases respectively, with 14 bases between them.

This clone has more than one count but fewer than ten. The chain links TRBV27 to TRBJ2-2, with 7 nucleotides matching TRBD2. Germline trimming cut 4 bases from V and 4 bases from J; bases unmatched to any gene: 6. This CDR3 has 15 amino acids. Per germline, CDR1 MNHEY and CDR2 SMNVEV (reference sequence). CDR3 coding DNA: TGTGCCAGCAGTTCGGGCAGGGAGGGCACCGGGGAGCTGTTTTTT. Translation gives CASSSGREGTGELFF.

This clone appeared once. V and J are TRBV2 and TRBJ2-7; D is perhaps TRBD1 or TRBD2 (5 bases each). In germline, CDR1 is SNHLY, CDR2 FYNNEI. The CDR3 has 14 residues. Trimming stripped 6 bases from V and 0 bases from J, with 12 bases between. The CDR3 protein is CASSPWGSSYEQYF. The CDR3 DNA sequence: TGTGCCAGCAGCCCGTGGGGGAGCTCCTACGAGCAGTACTTC. Full variable domain (missing parts from reference TRBV2 and TRBJ2-7): EPEVTQTPSHQVTQMGQEVILRCVPISNHLYFYWYRQILGQKVEFLVSFYNNEISEKSEIFDDQFSVERPDGSNFTLKIRSTKLEDSAMYFCASSPWGSSYEQYFGPGTRLTVT.